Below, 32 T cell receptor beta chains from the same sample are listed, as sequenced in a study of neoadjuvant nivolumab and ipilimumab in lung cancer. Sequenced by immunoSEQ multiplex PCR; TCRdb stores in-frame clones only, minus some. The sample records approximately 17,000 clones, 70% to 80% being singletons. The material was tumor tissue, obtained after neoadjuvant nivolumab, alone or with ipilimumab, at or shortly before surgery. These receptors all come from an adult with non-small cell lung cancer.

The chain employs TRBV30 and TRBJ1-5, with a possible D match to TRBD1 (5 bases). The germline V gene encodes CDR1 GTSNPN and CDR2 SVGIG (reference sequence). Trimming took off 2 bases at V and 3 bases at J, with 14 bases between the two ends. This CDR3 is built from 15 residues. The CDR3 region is CAWSLVEGYNQPQHF. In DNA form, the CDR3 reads TGTGCCTGGAGTCTCGTAGAGGGGTACAATCAGCCCCAGCATTTT.

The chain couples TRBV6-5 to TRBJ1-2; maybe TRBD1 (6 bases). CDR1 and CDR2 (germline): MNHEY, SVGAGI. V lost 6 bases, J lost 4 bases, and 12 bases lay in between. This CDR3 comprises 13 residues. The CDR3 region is CASRPDSTYGYTF. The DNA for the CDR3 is TGTGCCAGCAGGCCGGACAGCACCTATGGCTACACCTTC.

CDR3 amino acids: CASTRTSGDQQYF. Written as DNA, the CDR3 is TGTGCCAGCACCAGGACTAGCGGGGATCAGCAGTACTTC. The chain has TRBV6-5 and TRBJ2-7, with 12 bases aligning to TRBD2. The CDR3 is 13 residues long. J gave up 8 bases and V 7 bases, and 6 bases lay outside the gene matches. Looked up from germline, CDR1 is MNHEY and CDR2 is SVGAGI.

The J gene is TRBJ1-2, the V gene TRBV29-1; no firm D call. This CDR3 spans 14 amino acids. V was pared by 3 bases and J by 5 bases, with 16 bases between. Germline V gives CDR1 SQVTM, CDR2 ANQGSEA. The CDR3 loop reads CSVDIQRAIYGYTF. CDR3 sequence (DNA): TGCAGCGTTGACATACAGAGGGCGATATATGGCTACACCTTC.

In DNA, the CDR3 is TGTGCCAGCAGTCCTGGACAGGCCAACAATGAGCAGTTCTTC. This codes for CASSPGQANNEQFF. The chain links TRBV6-4 to TRBJ2-1; 7 nucleotides match TRBD1. V dropped 5 bases and J dropped 5; count of bases not matched to a gene: 6. This CDR3 has 14 residues. The germline V gene has CDR1 MRHNA and CDR2 SNTAGT.

The CDR3 loop reads CASEGEKSNTEAFF. The CDR3 DNA reads as TGTGCCAGCGAGGGGGAAAAATCGAACACTGAAGCTTTCTTT. The chain employs TRBV2 and TRBJ1-1, with D perhaps TRBD1 (6 bases). The CDR3 sequence is 14 residues long. V lost 8 bases and J 1 base, leaving 14 bases between the germline ends. CDR1 SNHLY and CDR2 FYNNEI come from the germline V gene.

The CDR3 is CATTDRLSHGYTF. In nucleotides, the CDR3 is TGTGCCACTACGGACAGGCTAAGTCATGGCTACACCTTC. The chain links TRBV15 to TRBJ1-2, with TRBD1 matching over 7 bases. Trimming cost V 9 bases and J 6 bases; bases outside gene matches: 10. Per the germline V gene, CDR1 is LNHNV and CDR2 is YYDKDF (reference sequence). The CDR3 covers 13 residues. Full variable domain (remainder filled in from reference TRBV15 and TRBJ1-2): DAMVIQNPRYQVTQFGKPVTLSCSQTLNHNVMYWYQQKSSQAPKLLFHYYDKDFNNEADTPDNFQSRRPNTSFCFLDIRSPGLGDTAMYLCATTDRLSHGYTFGSGTRLTVV.

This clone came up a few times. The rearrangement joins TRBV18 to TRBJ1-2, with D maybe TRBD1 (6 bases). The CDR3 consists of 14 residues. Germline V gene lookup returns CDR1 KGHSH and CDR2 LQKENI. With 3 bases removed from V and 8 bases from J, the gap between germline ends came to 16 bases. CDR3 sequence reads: CASSPGADWRGYTF. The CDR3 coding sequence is TGTGCCAGCTCACCGGGGGCGGATTGGAGAGGCTACACCTTC.

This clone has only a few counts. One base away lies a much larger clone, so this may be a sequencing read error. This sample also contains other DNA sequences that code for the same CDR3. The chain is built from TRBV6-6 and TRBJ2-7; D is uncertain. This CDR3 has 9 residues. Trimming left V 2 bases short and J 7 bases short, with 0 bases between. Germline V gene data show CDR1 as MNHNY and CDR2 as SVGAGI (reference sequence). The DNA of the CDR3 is TGTGCCAGCAGTTACGAGCAGTACTTC. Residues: CASSYEQYF.

The CDR3, as DNA: TGTGCCTGGAGTCGGACTAGCCCAGATACGCAGTATTTT. Amino acid sequence: CAWSRTSPDTQYF. The chain recombines TRBV30 with TRBJ2-3, with 8 positions matching TRBD2. Germline CDR1 GTSNPN, CDR2 SVGIG (reference sequence). V shed 2 bases and J 4 bases; nucleotides not matched to a gene: 2. The CDR3 is 13 residues long.

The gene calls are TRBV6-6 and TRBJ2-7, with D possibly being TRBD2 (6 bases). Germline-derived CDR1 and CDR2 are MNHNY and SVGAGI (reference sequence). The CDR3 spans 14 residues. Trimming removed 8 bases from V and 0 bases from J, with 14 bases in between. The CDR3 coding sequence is TGTGCCAGCGCGGGGACGATAAGCTCCTACGAGCAGTACTTC. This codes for CASAGTISSYEQYF.

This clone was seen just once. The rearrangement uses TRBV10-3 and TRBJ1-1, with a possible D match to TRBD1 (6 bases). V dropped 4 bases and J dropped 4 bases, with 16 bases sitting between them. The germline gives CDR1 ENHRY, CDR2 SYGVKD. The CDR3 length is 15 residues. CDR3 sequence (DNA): TGTGCCATCAGTGGCTGGGAACGGGGGCTCACTGAAGCTTTCTTT. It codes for CAISGWERGLTEAFF.

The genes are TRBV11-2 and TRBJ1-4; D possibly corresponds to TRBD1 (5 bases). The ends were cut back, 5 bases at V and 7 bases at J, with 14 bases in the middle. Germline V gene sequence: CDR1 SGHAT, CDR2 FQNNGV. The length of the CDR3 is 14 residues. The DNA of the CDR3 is TGTGCCAGCAGCCCAACAGGTGTGGGTGAAAAACTGTTTTTT. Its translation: CASSPTGVGEKLFF.

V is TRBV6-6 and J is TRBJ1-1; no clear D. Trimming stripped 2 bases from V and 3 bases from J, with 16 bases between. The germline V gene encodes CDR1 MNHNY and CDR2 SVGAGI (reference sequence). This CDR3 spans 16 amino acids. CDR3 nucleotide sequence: TGTGCCAGCAGTTACCCTAGATCTCCTGGGGACACTGAAGCTTTCTTT. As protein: CASSYPRSPGDTEAFF.

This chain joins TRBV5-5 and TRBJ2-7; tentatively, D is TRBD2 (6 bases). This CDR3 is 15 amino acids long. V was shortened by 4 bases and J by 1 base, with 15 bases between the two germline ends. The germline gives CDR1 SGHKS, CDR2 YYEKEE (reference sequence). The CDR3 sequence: CASSQEAAGSYEQYF. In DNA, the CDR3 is TGTGCCAGCAGCCAAGAGGCTGCGGGGTCCTACGAGCAGTACTTC.

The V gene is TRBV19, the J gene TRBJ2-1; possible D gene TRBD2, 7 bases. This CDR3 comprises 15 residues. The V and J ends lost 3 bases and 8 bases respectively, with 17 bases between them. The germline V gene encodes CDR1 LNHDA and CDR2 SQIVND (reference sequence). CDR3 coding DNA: TGTGCCAGTAGTATGGGGGGGGGCTTTAGGGATGAGCAGTTCTTC. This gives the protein CASSMGGGFRDEQFF.

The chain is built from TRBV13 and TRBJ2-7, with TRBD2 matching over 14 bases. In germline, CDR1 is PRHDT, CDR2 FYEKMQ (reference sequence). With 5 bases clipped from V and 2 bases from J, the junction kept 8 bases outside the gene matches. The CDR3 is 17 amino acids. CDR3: CASSPWTSGGPTYEQYF. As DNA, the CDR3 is TGTGCCAGCAGCCCCTGGACTAGCGGGGGGCCGACCTACGAGCAGTACTTC.

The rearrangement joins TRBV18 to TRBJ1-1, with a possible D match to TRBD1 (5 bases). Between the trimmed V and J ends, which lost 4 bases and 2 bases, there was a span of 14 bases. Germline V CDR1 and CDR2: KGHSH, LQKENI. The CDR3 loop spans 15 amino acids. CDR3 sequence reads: CASSRRGQGNTEAFF. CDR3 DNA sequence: TGTGCCAGCTCACGGAGAGGGCAGGGCAACACTGAAGCTTTCTTT.

The CDR3 loop is CASGQGQNSPLHF. CDR3 DNA sequence: TGTGCCAGCGGACAGGGCCAGAATTCACCCCTCCACTTT. The rearrangement uses TRBV7-3 and TRBJ1-6; TRBD1 matches 8 bases. This CDR3 is built from 13 residues. The V gene's germline CDR1 is SGHTA and CDR2 FQGTGA. The V gene end was trimmed by 8 bases and the J gene end by 7 bases; junction bases not matched to a gene: 4.

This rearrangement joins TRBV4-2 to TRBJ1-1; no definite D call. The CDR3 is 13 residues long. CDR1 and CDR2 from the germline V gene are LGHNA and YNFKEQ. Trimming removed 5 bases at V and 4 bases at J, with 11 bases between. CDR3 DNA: TGTGCCAGCAGCTTGTGGTCTGGCACTGAAGCTTTCTTT. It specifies CASSLWSGTEAFF.

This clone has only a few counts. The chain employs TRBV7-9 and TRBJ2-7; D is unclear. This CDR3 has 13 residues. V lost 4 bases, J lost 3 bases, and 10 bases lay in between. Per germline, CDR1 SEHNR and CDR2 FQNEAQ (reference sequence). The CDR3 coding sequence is TGTGCCAGCAGCTCGGCCGATGGCTACGAGCAGTACTTC. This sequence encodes CASSSADGYEQYF. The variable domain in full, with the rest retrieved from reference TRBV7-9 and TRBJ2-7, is DTGVSQNPRHKITKRGQNVTFRCDPISEHNRLYWYRQTLGQGPEFLTYFQNEAQLEKSRLLSDRFSAERPKGSFSTLEIQRTEQGDSAMYLCASSSADGYEQYFGPGTRLTVT.

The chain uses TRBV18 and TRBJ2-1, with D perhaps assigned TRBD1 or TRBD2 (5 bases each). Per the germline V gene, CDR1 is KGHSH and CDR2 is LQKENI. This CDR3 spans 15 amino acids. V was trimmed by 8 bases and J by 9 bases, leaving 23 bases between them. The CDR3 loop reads CASTTGTERIGEQFF. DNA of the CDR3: TGTGCCAGCACCACCGGGACGGAGAGAATCGGTGAGCAGTTCTTC. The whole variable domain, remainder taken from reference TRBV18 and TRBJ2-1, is NAGVMQNPRHLVRRRGQEARLRCSPMKGHSHVYWYRQLPEEGLKFMVYLQKENIIDESGMPKERFSAEFPKEGPSILRIQQVVRGDSAAYFCASTTGTERIGEQFFGPGTRLTVL.

CDR3 protein: CASSSTGHLNTEAFF. The CDR3 region has the DNA TGTGCCAGCAGCTCGACGGGACACTTGAACACTGAAGCTTTCTTT. This chain connects TRBV11-1 to TRBJ1-1; TRBD1 is a possible D gene (6 bases). V was cut by 4 bases and J by 0 bases, with 12 bases left in between. This CDR3 comprises 15 residues. Germline values: CDR1 SGHAT, CDR2 FQDESV (reference sequence).

The CDR3 coding sequence is TGCGCCAGCACCTCCGCTTCAGGGAACTATGGCTACACCTTC. As protein: CASTSASGNYGYTF. The chain combines TRBV5-1 with TRBJ1-2; possibly TRBD1 for D (5 bases). CDR1 SGHRS and CDR2 YFSETQ come from the germline V gene. V lost 6 bases, J lost 2 bases, and 14 bases lay in between. The CDR3 extends over 14 amino acids.

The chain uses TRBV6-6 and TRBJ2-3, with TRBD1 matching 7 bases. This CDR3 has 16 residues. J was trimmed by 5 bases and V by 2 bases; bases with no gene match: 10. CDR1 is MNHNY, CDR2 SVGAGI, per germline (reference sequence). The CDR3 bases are TGTGCCAGCAGTTACCAGTGGCAGGGGGTACAAGATACGCAGTATTTT. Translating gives CASSYQWQGVQDTQYF.

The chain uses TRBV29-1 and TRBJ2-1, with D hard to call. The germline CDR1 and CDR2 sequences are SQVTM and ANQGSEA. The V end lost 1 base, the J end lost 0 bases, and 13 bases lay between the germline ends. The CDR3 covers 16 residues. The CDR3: CSVEGGRASSYNEQFF. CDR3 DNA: TGCAGCGTTGAAGGGGGAAGGGCGAGCTCCTACAATGAGCAGTTCTTC.

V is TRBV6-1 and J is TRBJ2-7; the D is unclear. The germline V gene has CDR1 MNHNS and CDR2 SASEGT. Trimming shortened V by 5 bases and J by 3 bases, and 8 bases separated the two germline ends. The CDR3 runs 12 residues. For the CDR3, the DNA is TGTGCCAGCAGTCGAGACGGCTACGAGCAGTACTTC. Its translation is CASSRDGYEQYF.

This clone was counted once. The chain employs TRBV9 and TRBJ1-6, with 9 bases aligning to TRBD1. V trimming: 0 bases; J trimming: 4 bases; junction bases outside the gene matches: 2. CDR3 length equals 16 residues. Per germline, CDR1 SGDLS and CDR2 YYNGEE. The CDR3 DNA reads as TGTGCCAGCAGCGTAGAAGGGACAGGGTATAATTCACCCCTCCACTTT. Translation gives CASSVEGTGYNSPLHF.

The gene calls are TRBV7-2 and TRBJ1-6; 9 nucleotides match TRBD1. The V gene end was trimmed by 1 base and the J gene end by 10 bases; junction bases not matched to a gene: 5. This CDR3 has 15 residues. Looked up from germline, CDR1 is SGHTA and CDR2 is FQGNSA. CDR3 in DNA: TGTGCCAGCAGCTTAGGGCCCGACAGGGGGTCACCCCTCCACTTT. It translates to CASSLGPDRGSPLHF.

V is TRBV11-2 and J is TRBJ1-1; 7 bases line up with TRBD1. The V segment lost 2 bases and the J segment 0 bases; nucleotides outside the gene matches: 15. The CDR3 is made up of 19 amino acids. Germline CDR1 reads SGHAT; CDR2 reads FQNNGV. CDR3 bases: TGTGCCAGCAGCTTAAGGGCCAGGGGGAGCGCGGACATGAACACTGAAGCTTTCTTT. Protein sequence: CASSLRARGSADMNTEAFF.

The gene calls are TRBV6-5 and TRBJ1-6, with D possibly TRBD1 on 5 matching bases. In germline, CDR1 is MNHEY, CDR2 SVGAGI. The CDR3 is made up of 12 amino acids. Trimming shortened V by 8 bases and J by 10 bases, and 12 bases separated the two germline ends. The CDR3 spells CASRLGDSPLHF. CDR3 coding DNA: TGTGCCAGCCGCTTAGGGGACTCACCCCTCCACTTT.

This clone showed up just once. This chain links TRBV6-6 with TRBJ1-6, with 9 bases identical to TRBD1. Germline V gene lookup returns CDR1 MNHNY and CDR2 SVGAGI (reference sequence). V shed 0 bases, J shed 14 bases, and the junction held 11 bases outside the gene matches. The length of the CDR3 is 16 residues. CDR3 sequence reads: CASSYSGQGPRRALHF. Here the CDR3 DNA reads TGTGCCAGCAGTTACTCTGGACAGGGGCCCCGGAGGGCCCTCCACTTT.